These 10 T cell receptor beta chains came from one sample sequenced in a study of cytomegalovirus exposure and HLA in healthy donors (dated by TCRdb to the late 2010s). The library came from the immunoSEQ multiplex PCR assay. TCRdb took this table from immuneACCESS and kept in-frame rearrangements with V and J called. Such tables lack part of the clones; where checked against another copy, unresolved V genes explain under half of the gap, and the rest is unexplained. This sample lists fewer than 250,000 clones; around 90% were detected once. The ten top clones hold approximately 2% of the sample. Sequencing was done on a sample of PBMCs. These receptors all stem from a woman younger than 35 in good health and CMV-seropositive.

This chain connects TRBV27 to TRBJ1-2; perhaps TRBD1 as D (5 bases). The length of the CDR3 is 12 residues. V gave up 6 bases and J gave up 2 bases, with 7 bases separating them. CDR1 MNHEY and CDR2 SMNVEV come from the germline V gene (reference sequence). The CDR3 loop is CASSAGNYGYTF. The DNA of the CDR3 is TGTGCCAGCAGCGCAGGGAACTATGGCTACACCTTC.

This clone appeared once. The CDR3 nucleotides read TGCAGCGTTGAGTTCCTTCCTGGGGCCAACGTCCTGACTTTC. It codes for CSVEFLPGANVLTF. The J gene is TRBJ2-6, the V gene TRBV29-1; no reliable D call. V gave up 3 bases and J gave up 2 bases, with 8 bases separating them. The CDR3 totals 14 residues. Looked up from germline, CDR1 is SQVTM and CDR2 is ANQGSEA. Complete variable domain (other parts from reference TRBV29-1 and TRBJ2-6): SAVISQKPSRDICQRGTSLTIQCQVDSQVTMMFWYRQQPGQSLTLIATANQGSEATYESGFVIDKFPISRPNLTFSTLTVSNMSPEDSSIYLCSVEFLPGANVLTFGAGSRLTVL.

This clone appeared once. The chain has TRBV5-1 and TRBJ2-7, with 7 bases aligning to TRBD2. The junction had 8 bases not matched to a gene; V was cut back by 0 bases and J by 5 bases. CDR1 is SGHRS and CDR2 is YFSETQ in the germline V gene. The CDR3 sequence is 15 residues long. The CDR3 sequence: CASSLVRGTENEQYF. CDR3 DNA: TGCGCCAGCAGCTTGGTGCGGGGGACTGAGAACGAGCAGTACTTC.

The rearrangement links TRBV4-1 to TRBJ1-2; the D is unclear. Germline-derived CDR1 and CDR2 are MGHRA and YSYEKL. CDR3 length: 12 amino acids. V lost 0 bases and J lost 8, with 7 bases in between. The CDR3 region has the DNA TGCGCCAGCAGCCAAGAGAGCTGGGGCTACACCTTC. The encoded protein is CASSQESWGYTF.

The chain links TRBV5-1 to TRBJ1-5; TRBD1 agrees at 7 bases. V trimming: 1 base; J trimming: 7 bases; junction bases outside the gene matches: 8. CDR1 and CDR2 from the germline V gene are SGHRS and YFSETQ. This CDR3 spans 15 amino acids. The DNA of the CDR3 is TGCGCCAGCAGCTTGACAGGGGCGATTGGGCAGCCCCAGCATTTT. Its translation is CASSLTGAIGQPQHF.

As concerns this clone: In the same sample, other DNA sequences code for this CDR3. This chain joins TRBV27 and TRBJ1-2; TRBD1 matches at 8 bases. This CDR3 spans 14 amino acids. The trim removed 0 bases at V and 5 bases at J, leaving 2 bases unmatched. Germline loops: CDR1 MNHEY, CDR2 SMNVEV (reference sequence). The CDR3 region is CASSLSGQGYGYTF. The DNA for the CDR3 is TGTGCCAGCAGTTTATCAGGACAGGGATATGGCTACACCTTC.

CDR3: CASSYPGIDYGYTF. The CDR3 coding sequence is TGTGCCAGCAGCTACCCAGGGATTGACTATGGCTACACCTTC. The genes are TRBV7-9 and TRBJ1-2, with D maybe TRBD1 (5 bases). Germline V gene sequence: CDR1 SEHNR, CDR2 FQNEAQ (reference sequence). V was cut by 4 bases and J by 3 bases, with 12 bases left in between. The CDR3 totals 14 residues.

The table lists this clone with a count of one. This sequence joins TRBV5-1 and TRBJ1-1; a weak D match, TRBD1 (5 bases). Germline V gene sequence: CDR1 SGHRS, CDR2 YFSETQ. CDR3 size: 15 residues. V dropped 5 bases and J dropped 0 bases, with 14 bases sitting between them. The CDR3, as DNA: TGCGCCAGCAGAGTTGGTGCAGGGTTGAACACTGAAGCTTTCTTT. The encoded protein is CASRVGAGLNTEAFF.

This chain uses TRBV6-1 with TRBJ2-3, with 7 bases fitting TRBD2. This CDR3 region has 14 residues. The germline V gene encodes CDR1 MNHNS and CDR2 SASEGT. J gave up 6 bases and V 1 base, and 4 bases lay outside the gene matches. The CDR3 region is CASSEGGGTDTQYF. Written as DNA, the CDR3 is TGTGCCAGCAGTGAAGGCGGGGGAACGGATACGCAGTATTTT.

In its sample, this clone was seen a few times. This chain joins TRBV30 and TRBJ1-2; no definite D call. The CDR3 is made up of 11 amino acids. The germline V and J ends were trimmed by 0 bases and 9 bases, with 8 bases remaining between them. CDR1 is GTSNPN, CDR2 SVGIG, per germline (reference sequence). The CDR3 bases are TGTGCCTGGAGTGTACCCACAAGCTACACCTTC. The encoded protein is CAWSVPTSYTF.